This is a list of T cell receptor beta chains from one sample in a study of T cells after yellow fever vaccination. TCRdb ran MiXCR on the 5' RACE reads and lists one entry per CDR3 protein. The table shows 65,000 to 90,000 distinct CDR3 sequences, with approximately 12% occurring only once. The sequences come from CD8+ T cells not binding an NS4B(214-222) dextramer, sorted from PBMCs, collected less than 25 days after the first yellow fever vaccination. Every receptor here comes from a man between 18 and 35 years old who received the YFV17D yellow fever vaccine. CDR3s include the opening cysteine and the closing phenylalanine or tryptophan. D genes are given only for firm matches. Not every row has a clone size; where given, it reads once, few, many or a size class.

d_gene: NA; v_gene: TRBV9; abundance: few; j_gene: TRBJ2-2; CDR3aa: CASGSSRQGNTGELFF; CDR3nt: TGTGCCAGCGGCTCCTCCCGGCAGGGGAACACCGGGGAGCTGTTTTTT
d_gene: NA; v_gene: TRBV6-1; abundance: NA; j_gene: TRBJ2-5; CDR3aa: CASEGSGSGETQYF; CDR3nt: TGTGCCAGCGAAGGTTCAGGGTCAGGGGAGACCCAGTACTTC
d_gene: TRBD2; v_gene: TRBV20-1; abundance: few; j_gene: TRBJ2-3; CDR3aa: CSASRPRLAASTDTQYF; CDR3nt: TGCAGTGCTTCTCGGCCCCGTCTAGCGGCCAGCACAGATACGCAGTATTTT
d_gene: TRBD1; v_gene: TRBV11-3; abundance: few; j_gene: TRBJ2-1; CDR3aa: CASSLETGTYNEQFF; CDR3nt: TGTGCCAGCAGCTTAGAGACAGGGACCTACAATGAGCAGTTCTTC
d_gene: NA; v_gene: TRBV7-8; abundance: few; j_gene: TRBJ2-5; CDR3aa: CASSRTVGTQYF; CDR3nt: TGTGCCAGCAGCAGGACAGTCGGGACCCAGTACTTC
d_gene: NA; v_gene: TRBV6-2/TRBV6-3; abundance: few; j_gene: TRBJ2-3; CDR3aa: CASSYGGPDTQYF; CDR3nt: TGTGCCAGCAGTTACGGGGGACCGGATACGCAGTATTTT
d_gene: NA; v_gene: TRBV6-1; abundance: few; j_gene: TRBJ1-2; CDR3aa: CASSEFPAVNYGYTF; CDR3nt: TGTGCCAGCAGTGAATTCCCAGCTGTTAACTATGGCTACACCTTC
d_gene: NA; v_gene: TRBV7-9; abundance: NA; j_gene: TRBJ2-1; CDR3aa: CASSPRLGDEQFF; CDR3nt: TGTGCCAGCAGCCCCCGACTCGGGGATGAGCAGTTCTTC
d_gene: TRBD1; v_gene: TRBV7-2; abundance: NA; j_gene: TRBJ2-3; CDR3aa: CASTSTGGFADTQYF; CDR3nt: TGTGCCAGCACCTCGACAGGGGGCTTTGCGGATACGCAGTATTTT
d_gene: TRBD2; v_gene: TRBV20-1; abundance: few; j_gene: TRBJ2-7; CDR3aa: CSAYHPGPLAAPYEQYF; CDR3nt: TGCAGTGCTTACCACCCCGGCCCTCTAGCGGCCCCCTACGAGCAGTACTTC
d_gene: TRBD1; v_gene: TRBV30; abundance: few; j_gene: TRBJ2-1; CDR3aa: CAWGWGTGDYNEQFF; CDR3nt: TGTGCCTGGGGATGGGGGACAGGGGACTACAATGAGCAGTTCTTC
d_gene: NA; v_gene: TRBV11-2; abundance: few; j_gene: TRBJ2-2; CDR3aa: CASSLAEGNTGELFF; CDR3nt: TGTGCCAGCAGCTTAGCGGAGGGTAACACCGGGGAGCTGTTTTTT
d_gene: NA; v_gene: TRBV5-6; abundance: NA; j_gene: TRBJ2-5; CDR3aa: CASCAGVETQYF; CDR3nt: TGTGCCAGTTGTGCAGGGGTAGAGACCCAGTACTTC
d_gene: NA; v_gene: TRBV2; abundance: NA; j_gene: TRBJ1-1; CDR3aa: CASSESSVGTEAFF; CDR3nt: TGTGCCAGCAGTGAGAGCAGTGTGGGGACTGAAGCTTTCTTT
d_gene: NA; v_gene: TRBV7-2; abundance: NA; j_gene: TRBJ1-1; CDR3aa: CASSPGPSQGAFF; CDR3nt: TGTGCCAGCAGCCCTGGGCCTTCCCAGGGAGCTTTCTTT
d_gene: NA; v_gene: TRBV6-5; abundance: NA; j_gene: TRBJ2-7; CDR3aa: CASSAGQNEQYF; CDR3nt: TGTGCCAGCAGCGCCGGACAGAACGAGCAGTACTTC
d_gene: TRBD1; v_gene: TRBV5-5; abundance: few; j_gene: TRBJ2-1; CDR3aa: CASSLGTANYNEQFF; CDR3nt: TGTGCCAGCAGCCTAGGGACAGCTAATTACAATGAGCAGTTCTTC
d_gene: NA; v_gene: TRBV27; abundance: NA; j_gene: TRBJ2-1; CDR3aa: CASSQGILQEQFF; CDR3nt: TGTGCCAGCAGTCAGGGGATTCTTCAGGAGCAGTTCTTC
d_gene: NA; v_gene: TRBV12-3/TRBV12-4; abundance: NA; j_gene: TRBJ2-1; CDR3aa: CASSYTRSSYNEQFF; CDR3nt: TGTGCCAGCAGTTACACCCGGAGCTCCTACAATGAGCAGTTCTTC
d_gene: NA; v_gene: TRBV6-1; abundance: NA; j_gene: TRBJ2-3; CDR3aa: CASSIVAGSTDTQYF; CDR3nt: TGTGCCAGCAGCATCGTTGCCGGGAGCACAGATACGCAGTATTTT
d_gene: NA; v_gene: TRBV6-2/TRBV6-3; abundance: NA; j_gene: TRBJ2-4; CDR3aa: CASSPGGYGQYF; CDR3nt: TGTGCCAGCAGCCCCGGAGGGTATGGTCAGTACTTC
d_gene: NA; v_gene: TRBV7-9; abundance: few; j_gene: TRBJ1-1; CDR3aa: CASSELGTLNTEAFF; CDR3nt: TGTGCCAGCAGCGAACTCGGGACGTTGAACACTGAAGCTTTCTTT
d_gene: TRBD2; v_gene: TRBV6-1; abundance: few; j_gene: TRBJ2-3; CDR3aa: CASSEEGGGADTQYF; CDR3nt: TGTGCCAGCAGTGAAGAGGGCGGGGGGGCAGATACGCAGTATTTT
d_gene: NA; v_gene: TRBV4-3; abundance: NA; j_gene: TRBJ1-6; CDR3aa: CASSQEITSGSYNSPLHF; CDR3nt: TGCGCCAGCAGCCAAGAGATAACGTCAGGCTCCTATAATTCACCCCTCCACTTT
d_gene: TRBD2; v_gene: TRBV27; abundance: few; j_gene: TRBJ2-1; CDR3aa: CASSLSDSTGGGSYNEQFF; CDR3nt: TGTGCCAGCAGTTTATCCGACAGCACGGGCGGGGGGTCCTACAATGAGCAGTTCTTC
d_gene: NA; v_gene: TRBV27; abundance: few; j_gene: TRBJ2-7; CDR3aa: CASALKGLSSYEQYF; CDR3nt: TGTGCCAGCGCCCTTAAGGGCTTGAGCTCCTACGAGCAGTACTTC
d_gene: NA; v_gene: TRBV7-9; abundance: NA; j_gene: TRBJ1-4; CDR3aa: CASSSTSTGGQKLFF; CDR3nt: TGTGCCAGCAGCTCTACTTCTACTGGGGGACAAAAACTGTTTTTT
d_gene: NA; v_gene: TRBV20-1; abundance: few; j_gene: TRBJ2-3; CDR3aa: CSAPAPRVQKRGTQYF; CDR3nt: TGCAGTGCTCCCGCCCCCAGAGTACAAAAAAGGGGGACGCAGTATTTT